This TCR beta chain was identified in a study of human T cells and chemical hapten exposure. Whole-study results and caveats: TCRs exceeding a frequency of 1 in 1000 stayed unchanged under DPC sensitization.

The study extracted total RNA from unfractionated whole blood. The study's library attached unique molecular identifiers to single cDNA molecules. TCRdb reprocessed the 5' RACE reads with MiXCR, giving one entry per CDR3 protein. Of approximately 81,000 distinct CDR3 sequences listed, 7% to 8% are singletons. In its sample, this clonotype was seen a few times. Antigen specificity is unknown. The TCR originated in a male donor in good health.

In DNA form, the CDR3 reads TGTGCCAGCTCACCGGGCCAGAATTCACCCCTCCACTTT. Protein sequence: CASSPGQNSPLHF. The rearrangement links TRBV18 to TRBJ1-6; D call uncertain. Germline CDR1 reads KGHSH; CDR2 reads LQKENI. This CDR3 has 13 residues. The V end lost 3 bases, the J end lost 7 bases, and 7 bases lay between the germline ends. Full variable domain (remainder filled in from reference TRBV18 and TRBJ1-6): NAGVMQNPRHLVRRRGQEARLRCSPMKGHSHVYWYRQLPEEGLKFMVYLQKENIIDESGMPKERFSAEFPKEGPSILRIQQVVRGDSAAYFCASSPGQNSPLHFGNGTRLTVT.